This T cell receptor (beta chain) emerged from a study of Graves' ophthalmopathy and Graves' hyperthyroidism. Study outcomes and limitations: Ophthalmopathy and stable hyperthyroidism were discriminated by a 13-signature model, with about 91% sensitivity and nearly 84% specificity. In blood, most expanded thyroid clonotypes above 0.001 frequency were also detected.

The authors amplified TCR beta CDR3 regions, and they did so from RNA transcripts for repertoire sequencing. The workflow started with a first-round RT-PCR run with HTBI primers and then moved on to a second-round multiplex PCR. A single record per CDR3 protein comes from TCRdb applying MiXCR to the multiplex PCR reads. The sample carries 300,000 to 350,000 distinct CDR3 sequences, under 20% recorded once. This clonotype appeared many times. What it recognizes is unknown. Lactation, pregnancy, uncontrolled infections and other autoimmune diseases were all grounds for excluding patients. Orbital computed tomography, together with clinical symptoms, serum thyroxine, TRAb and thyroid ultrasound, was used for diagnosis. CDR3 length: 12 residues. V lost 0 bases, J lost 8 bases, and 7 bases lay in between. Germline V gene lookup returns CDR1 LNHNV and CDR2 YYDKDF (reference sequence).

The V gene is TRBV15, the J gene TRBJ1-2; D may be TRBD1 (6 bases). The sequence was obtained from an adult man with Graves' ophthalmopathy. Sequenced input: peripheral blood. CDR3 sequence reads: CATSRDRGGYTF. CDR3 nucleotide sequence: TGTGCCACCAGCAGAGACAGGGGAGGCTACACCTTC.